Below, 11 T cell receptor beta chains from the same sample are listed, as sequenced in a study of blood T cell repertoires in COVID-19. Generated by immunoSEQ multiplex PCR, the TCRdb table keeps only in-frame clones and is missing some. In the table there are some 250,000 clones, less than 90% of which are singletons. The specimen was peripheral blood. Receptor source: a woman aged 25 to 39 with COVID-19, enrolled during active disease.

The chain uses TRBV5-4 and TRBJ1-4, with D uncertain. Trimming stripped 7 bases from V and 8 bases from J, with 15 bases between. Germline CDR1 is SGHNT and CDR2 is YYREEE (reference sequence). The CDR3 covers 13 residues. The DNA of the CDR3 is TGTGCCAGCGGGCCGGGAAGTGGGGAAAAACTGTTTTTT. It encodes CASGPGSGEKLFF. Combining the CDR3 with reference TRBV5-4 and TRBJ1-4 gives the whole variable domain ETGVTQSPTHLIKTRGQQVTLRCSSQSGHNTVSWYQQALGQGPQFIFQYYREEENGRGNFPPRFSGLQFPNYSSELNVNALELDDSALYLCASGPGSGEKLFFGSGTQLSVL.

The chain joins TRBV13 to TRBJ2-3, with TRBD1 as a possible D gene (5 bases). V was shortened by 4 bases and J by 6 bases, with 11 bases between the two germline ends. CDR1 is PRHDT and CDR2 is FYEKMQ in the germline V gene (reference sequence). The length of the CDR3 is 13 residues. The CDR3 loop is CASSSLGADTQYF. The CDR3 DNA follows: TGTGCCAGCAGCTCCCTAGGGGCTGATACGCAGTATTTT.

CDR3 DNA: TGTGCCAGCAGGAGGGAGTACGAGCAGTACTTC. Translating it yields CASRREYEQYF. The V gene is TRBV2, the J gene TRBJ2-7, with D maybe TRBD2 (5 bases). Germline CDR1 reads SNHLY; CDR2 reads FYNNEI. Trimming removed 6 bases at V and 4 bases at J, with 7 bases between. This CDR3 has 11 residues.

The chain couples TRBV10-1 to TRBJ1-4; 9 bases are a match to TRBD1. Germline V gene data show CDR1 as WNHNN and CDR2 as SYGVQD (reference sequence). The CDR3 spans 13 residues. V was clipped by 8 bases and J by 7 bases; unmatched bases: 5. CDR3 coding DNA: TGCGCCAGCGGGGGACAGGGTGGTGAAAAACTGTTTTTT. Translation gives CASGGQGGEKLFF.

On this clone itself: This same CDR3 is encoded by further DNA sequences in the sample. The gene calls are TRBV5-1 and TRBJ1-1, with TRBD1 matching over 8 bases. CDR3 size: 14 residues. With 0 bases clipped from V and 5 bases from J, the junction kept 3 bases outside the gene matches. Germline CDR1 reads SGHRS; CDR2 reads YFSETQ. DNA for the CDR3: TGCGCCAGCAGCTTGGGGCAGGGGGCGACTGAAGCTTTCTTT. Its protein is CASSLGQGATEAFF.

This clone was seen only once. The rearrangement joins TRBV18 to TRBJ2-4, with D tentatively TRBD2 (5 bases). The V end lost 0 bases, the J end lost 5 bases, and 17 bases lay between the germline ends. The V gene's germline CDR1 is KGHSH and CDR2 LQKENI. The CDR3 runs to 17 residues. The CDR3 sequence is CASSPPLIRESENIQYF. The CDR3 DNA reads as TGTGCCAGCTCACCACCTCTAATACGGGAAAGTGAAAACATTCAGTACTTC.

The chain is built from TRBV25-1 and TRBJ2-3; 8 positions match TRBD1. V was pared by 3 bases and J by 1 base, with 6 bases of the junction left unmatched. The CDR3 is 16 residues long. Germline loops: CDR1 MGHDK, CDR2 SYGVNS. CDR3 in amino acids: CASSETTGAGTDTQYF. CDR3 sequence (DNA): TGTGCCAGCAGTGAGACGACAGGGGCCGGCACAGATACGCAGTATTTT.

The chain uses TRBV4-1 and TRBJ1-1; D possibly corresponds to TRBD1 (6 bases). Deletions cut 0 bases from V and 0 bases from J, with 14 bases between. The CDR3 runs 17 residues. Per germline, CDR1 MGHRA and CDR2 YSYEKL. The CDR3 spells CASSQEGGPSLNTEAFF. The CDR3 DNA is TGCGCCAGCAGCCAAGAGGGGGGGCCATCCCTGAACACTGAAGCTTTCTTT.

J is TRBJ2-3 and V is TRBV7-2; D gene uncertain. V shed 1 base and J shed 1 base, with 9 bases lying between them. This CDR3 has 15 residues. CDR1 is SGHTA and CDR2 is FQGNSA in the germline V gene. In DNA, the CDR3 is TGTGCCAGCAGCTTAGTGACTGCTCGCACAGATACGCAGTATTTT. Its translation: CASSLVTARTDTQYF.

V is TRBV14 and J is TRBJ1-1; D is unclear. Per the germline V gene, CDR1 is SGHDN and CDR2 is FVKESK. The ends were cut back, 8 bases at V and 1 base at J, with 11 bases in the middle. This CDR3 region has 13 residues. The CDR3 DNA is TGTGCCAGCGTTCCAAACTGGAACACTGAAGCTTTCTTT. This gives the protein CASVPNWNTEAFF.

This clone appeared a single time. The chain uses TRBV11-2 and TRBJ2-3; tentatively, D is TRBD2 (5 bases). Germline V CDR1 and CDR2: SGHAT, FQNNGV. The CDR3 contains 15 residues. With 6 bases removed from V and 0 bases from J, the gap between germline ends came to 13 bases. The CDR3 protein is CASSSDWESTDTQYF. In nucleotides, the CDR3 is TGTGCCAGCAGTTCCGACTGGGAGAGCACAGATACGCAGTATTTT.